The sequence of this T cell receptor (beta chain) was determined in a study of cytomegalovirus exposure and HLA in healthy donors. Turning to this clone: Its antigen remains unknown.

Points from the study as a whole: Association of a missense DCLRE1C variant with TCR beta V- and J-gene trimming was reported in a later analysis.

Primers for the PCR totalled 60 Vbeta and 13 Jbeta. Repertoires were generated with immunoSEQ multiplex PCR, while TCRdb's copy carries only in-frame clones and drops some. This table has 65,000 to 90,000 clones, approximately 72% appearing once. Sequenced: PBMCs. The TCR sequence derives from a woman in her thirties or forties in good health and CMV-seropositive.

The CDR3 here is CASSPVDGDTEAFF. The CDR3 DNA reads TGCGCCAGCAGCCCCGTCGACGGGGACACTGAAGCTTTCTTT. V gene TRBV5-1 combines with J gene TRBJ1-1; D remains ambiguous. The V gene lost 4 bases and the J gene lost 3 bases, with 13 bases spanning the gap. The germline V gene has CDR1 SGHRS and CDR2 YFSETQ. This CDR3 comprises 14 residues.